This T cell receptor beta chain was documented in a study of regulatory T cells in long-lasting Graves disease. Whole-study results and caveats: In persistent patients, shared public clonotypes (roughly 3,000) outnumbered those in new patients (approximately 970).

Through Arm-PCR of CDR3 regions and iRepertoire HTBI primers, TCR beta libraries were built. TCRdb analysed the multiplex PCR reads with MiXCR anew, one entry per CDR3 protein. The sample has about 350,000 distinct CDR3 sequences, over 15% seen once; the top ten hold roughly 30%. This clonotype was seen many times. Its antigen is undetermined. The germline V gene encodes CDR1 MNHNS and CDR2 SASEGT. There are 13 residues in the CDR3. Deletions cut 6 bases from V and 6 bases from J, with 15 bases between. This sample's time point: newly diagnosed GD, antithyroid drugs for less than 3 months. PBMC RNA was the source of the TCR library. The data were also submitted as part of a second study, on T cells in Graves' hyperthyroidism and ophthalmopathy. This second study says: Each diagnosis was grounded in clinical symptoms, serum thyroxine and TRAb, thyroid ultrasound, and orbital computed tomography. A first-round RT-PCR of the TCR CDR3 used the HTBI primer set. The majority of expanded thyroid clonotypes above 0.001 also appeared in blood.

The clonotype originates from a man aged 40-55 years with Graves disease. The V call is TRBV6-1, the J call TRBJ2-7; D is perhaps TRBD1 or TRBD2 (5 bases each). This specimen was peripheral blood mononuclear cells (PBMCs), taken at new diagnosis, from a patient treated with antithyroid drugs. The CDR3 spells CASSRDPRGEQYF. The CDR3 DNA is TGTGCCAGCAGCAGGGACCCCCGAGGCGAGCAGTACTTC.